This TCR beta chain was documented in a study of T cells in Graves' hyperthyroidism and ophthalmopathy. This clonotype came up many times. PBMCs came from more than 9.5 ml fresh peripheral blood. It was RNA transcripts that yielded the amplified TCR beta CDR3 regions. First-round RT-PCR targeting the TCR CDR3 was performed with the HTBI primer set. TCRdb independently ran MiXCR on the multiplex PCR reads; one entry per CDR3 protein. The data hold a few hundred thousand distinct CDR3 sequences, with about 15% observed a single time. The TCR sequence derives from a woman under 30 with Graves' hyperthyroidism that later progressed to Graves' ophthalmopathy. Sequenced material: blood.

CDR3 protein: CASSPGAWGNQPQHF. CDR3 nucleotide sequence: TGTGCCAGCAGTCCCGGGGCCTGGGGCAATCAGCCCCAGCATTTT. The chain combines TRBV28 with TRBJ1-5; TRBD1 might be the D (5 bases). Germline-derived CDR1 and CDR2 are MDHEN and SYDVKM. V was cut by 5 bases and J by 2 bases, with 13 bases left in between. CDR3 length: 15 amino acids.